This T cell receptor (beta chain) was observed in a study of Graves' ophthalmopathy and Graves' hyperthyroidism. V lost 5 bases and J lost 1, with 14 bases in between. The germline CDR1 and CDR2 sequences are MNHEY and SVGAGI. This CDR3 comprises 15 residues. Moderately to severely active ophthalmopathy under 3 months, CAS at least 3, NOSPECS at least 4. None of the included patients had other autoimmune diseases, uncontrolled infections, pregnancy or lactation, as these led to exclusion. This clonotype was counted many times. As yet, its antigen is unknown. For repertoire sequencing, the TCR beta CDR3 regions were amplified from RNA transcripts. HTBI primers served in a first-round RT-PCR, which a second-round multiplex PCR followed. TCRdb redid the calling of the multiplex PCR reads with MiXCR, one entry per CDR3 protein. The data contain 360,000 or so distinct CDR3 sequences, about 18% of them singletons.

Findings and limits, study-wide: Blood contained most expanded thyroid clonotypes exceeding 0.001 frequency. Ophthalmopathy was separated from stable hyperthyroidism by a 13-signature model with 87.88% sensitivity and approximately 81% specificity.

This clonotype originated in a woman aged 18-30 years with Graves' ophthalmopathy. The sample consisted of peripheral blood. V usage is TRBV6-5 and J usage is TRBJ1-2, with D tentatively TRBD1 (5 bases). The CDR3: CASSPQWGNNYGYTF. CDR3 DNA: TGTGCCAGCAGTCCACAATGGGGCAATAACTATGGCTACACCTTC.